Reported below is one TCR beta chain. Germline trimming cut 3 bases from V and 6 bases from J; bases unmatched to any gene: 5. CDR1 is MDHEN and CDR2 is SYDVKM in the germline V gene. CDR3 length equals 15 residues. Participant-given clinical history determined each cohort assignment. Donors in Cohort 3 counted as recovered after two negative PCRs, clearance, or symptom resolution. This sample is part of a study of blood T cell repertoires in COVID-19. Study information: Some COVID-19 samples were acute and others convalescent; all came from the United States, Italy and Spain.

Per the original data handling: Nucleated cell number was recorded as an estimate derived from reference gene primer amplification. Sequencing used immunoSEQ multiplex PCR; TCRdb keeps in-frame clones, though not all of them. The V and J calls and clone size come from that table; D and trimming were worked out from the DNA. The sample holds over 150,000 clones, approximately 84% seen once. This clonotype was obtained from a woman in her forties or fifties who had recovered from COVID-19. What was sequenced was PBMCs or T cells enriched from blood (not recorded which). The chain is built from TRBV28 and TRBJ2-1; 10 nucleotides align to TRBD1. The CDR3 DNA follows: TGTGCCAGCAGTTTCTGGACAGGGGGTAGCAATGAGCAGTTCTTC. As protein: CASSFWTGGSNEQFF. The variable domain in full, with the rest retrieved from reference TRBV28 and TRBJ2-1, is DVKVTQSSRYLVKRTGEKVFLECVQDMDHENMFWYRQDPGLGLRLIYFSYDVKMKEKGDIPEGYSVSREKKERFSLILESASTNQTSMYLCASSFWTGGSNEQFFGPGTRLTVL.